The T cell receptor beta chain under discussion was sequenced for a study of T cell responses to AZD1222 COVID-19 vaccine. The study's findings and limits: Donors skewed white British and female; clonal diversity was possibly underestimated. Baseline seropositivity occurred in only six or seven AZD1222 recipients. Breadth and depth of Spike-specific TCRs rose after two AZD1222 doses.

Clones were sequenced by immunoSEQ multiplex PCR, and TCRdb holds only the in-frame ones, with some missing. Of about 180,000 clones in the sample, 80% to 90% were seen once. On this clone itself: Its antigen is unknown.

CDR1 is SGHRS, CDR2 YFSETQ, per germline. Trimming removed 5 bases at V and 1 base at J, with 6 bases between. This CDR3 is built from 12 residues. This chain links TRBV5-1 with TRBJ2-5; no firm D call. The source was peripheral blood, collected on day 0 of AZD1222 vaccination. The receptor was derived from an adult in good health. The CDR3 is CASSLSQETQYF. Written as DNA, the CDR3 is TGCGCCAGCAGTTTGTCCCAAGAGACCCAGTACTTC.